Included here is one TCR beta chain sequence, with context. A much larger clonotype is one base distant, so this may be a read error. Germline values: CDR1 MNHEY, CDR2 SMNVEV (reference sequence). CDR3 length equals 14 residues. The donor population consisted of healthy HIV-negative adults with no recent acute infections or vaccinations. Each subset's genomic DNA was shared equally among a number of immunoSEQ plates. The authors ran unsorted PBMC replicate PCRs on about 300 ng DNA, approximately 31,000 T cell genomes. Measured with immunoSEQ multiplex PCR; TCRdb has only the in-frame clones, and not every one. This sample has some 450,000 clones, with more than 70% found just once. The data were taken from a study of shared clonotypes between healthy human individuals. Background on the study: The study drew on two women and a few men aged 18 to 49 as donors.

Source material: PBMCs. The TCR originated in a woman between 40 and 50 years old in good health. Some clones in this sample may be carry-over from other donors' samples. This rearrangement joins TRBV27 to TRBJ1-5; D is uncertain. This CDR3 is CAGSPLGGNQPQHF. The CDR3 nucleotides are TGTGCCGGCAGTCCATTGGGTGGCAATCAGCCCCAGCATTTT.